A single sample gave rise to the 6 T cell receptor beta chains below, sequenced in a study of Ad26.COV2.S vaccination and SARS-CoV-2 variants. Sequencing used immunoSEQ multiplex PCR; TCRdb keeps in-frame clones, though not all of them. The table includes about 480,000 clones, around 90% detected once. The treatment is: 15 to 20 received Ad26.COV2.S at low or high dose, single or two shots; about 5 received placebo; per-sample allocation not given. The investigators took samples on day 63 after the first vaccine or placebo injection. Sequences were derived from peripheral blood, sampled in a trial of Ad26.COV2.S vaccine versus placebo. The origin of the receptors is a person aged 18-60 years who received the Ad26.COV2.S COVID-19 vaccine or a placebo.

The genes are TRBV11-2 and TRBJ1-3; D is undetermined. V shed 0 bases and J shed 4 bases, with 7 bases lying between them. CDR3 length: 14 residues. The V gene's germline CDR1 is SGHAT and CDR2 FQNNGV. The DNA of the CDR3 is TGTGCCAGCAGCTTAGATCTGAGGGGAAACACCATATATTTT. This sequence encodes CASSLDLRGNTIYF. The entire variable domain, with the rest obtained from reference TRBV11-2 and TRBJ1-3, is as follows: EAGVAQSPRYKIIEKRQSVAFWCNPISGHATLYWYQQILGQGPKLLIQFQNNGVVDDSQLPKDRFSAERLKGVDSTLKIQPAKLEDSAVYLCASSLDLRGNTIYFGEGSWLTVV.

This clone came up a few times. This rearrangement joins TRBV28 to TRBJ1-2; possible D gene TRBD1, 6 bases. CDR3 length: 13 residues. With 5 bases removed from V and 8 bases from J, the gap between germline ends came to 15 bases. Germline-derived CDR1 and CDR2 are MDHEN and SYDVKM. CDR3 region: CASSANPGGGYTF. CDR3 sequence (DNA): TGTGCCAGCAGTGCAAATCCGGGGGGCGGCTACACCTTC.

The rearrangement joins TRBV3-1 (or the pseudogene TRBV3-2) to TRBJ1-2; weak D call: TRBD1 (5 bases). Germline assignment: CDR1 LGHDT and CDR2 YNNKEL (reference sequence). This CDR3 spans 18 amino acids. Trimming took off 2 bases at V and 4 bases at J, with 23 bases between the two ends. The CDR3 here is CASSQNVRVREGSYGYTF. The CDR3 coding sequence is TGTGCCAGCAGCCAAAATGTTAGAGTAAGGGAGGGGAGCTATGGCTACACCTTC.

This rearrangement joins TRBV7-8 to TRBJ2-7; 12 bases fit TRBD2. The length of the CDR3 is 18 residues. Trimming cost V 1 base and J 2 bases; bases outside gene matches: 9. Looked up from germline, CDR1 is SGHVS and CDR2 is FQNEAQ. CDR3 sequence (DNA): TGTGCCAGCAGCTTAGTACCCGGACTAGCGGGAACTACCTACGAGCAGTACTTC. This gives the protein CASSLVPGLAGTTYEQYF. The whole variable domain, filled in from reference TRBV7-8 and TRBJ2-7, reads GAGVSQSPRYKVAKRGQDVALRCDPISGHVSLFWYQQALGQGPEFLTYFQNEAQLDKSGLPSDRFFAERPEGSVSTLKIQRTQQEDSAVYLCASSLVPGLAGTTYEQYFGPGTRLTVT.

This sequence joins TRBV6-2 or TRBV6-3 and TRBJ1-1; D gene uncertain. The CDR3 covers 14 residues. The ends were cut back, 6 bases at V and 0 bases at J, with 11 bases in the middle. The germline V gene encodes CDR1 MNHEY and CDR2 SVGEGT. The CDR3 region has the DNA TGTGCCAGCAGCAACAACCTCTTGAACACTGAAGCTTTCTTT. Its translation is CASSNNLLNTEAFF.

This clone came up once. The CDR3 region has the DNA TGTGCCAGCAGCTTAGTACTCGGGGATCCTGAGCAGTTCTTC. Translated, it gives CASSLVLGDPEQFF. The chain links TRBV7-3 to TRBJ2-1; the D gene is possibly TRBD2 (5 bases). This CDR3 has 14 amino acids. Trimming shortened V by 2 bases and J by 9 bases, and 14 bases separated the two germline ends. Germline V gives CDR1 SGHTA, CDR2 FQGTGA.